The TCR beta chain under discussion was sequenced for a study of T-cell reconstitution after alpha-beta-depleted transplantation in children. TCRbeta library construction was performed incorporating unique molecular identifiers. TCRdb re-analysed the PCR reads in MiXCR, keeping a single row per CDR3 protein. This table holds some 220,000 distinct CDR3 sequences, roughly a tenth found once. This clonotype was seen a few times. CDR3 length: 14 amino acids. The germline gives CDR1 MNHNS, CDR2 SASEGT. Trimming shortened V by 2 bases and J by 0 bases, and 5 bases separated the two germline ends. The source is a human donor who donated a stem cell graft to a child with acute lymphoblastic leukemia. The starting material was PBMCs from the stem cell graft donor, obtained from the stem cell graft. This sequence joins TRBV6-1 and TRBJ1-3; D is unresolved. CDR3 sequence: CASSEQASGNTIYF. CDR3 nucleotide sequence: TGTGCCAGCAGTGAACAGGCCTCTGGAAACACCATATATTTT.